This T cell receptor (beta chain) is from a study of PD-1 blockade in classical Hodgkin lymphoma. The study, taken as a whole, reports: Lower baseline TCR diversity marked trial partial responders and progressors. Baseline TCR diversity was reportedly lower in newly diagnosed patients than in healthy donors. It was reported as lower still in relapsed/refractory patients.

Each of the patients experienced relapse following autologous stem cell transplantation, and their brentuximab vedotin exposure differed. Clones were sequenced by immunoSEQ multiplex PCR, and TCRdb holds only the in-frame ones, with some missing. The repertoire holds about 41,000 clones, with roughly 80% as singletons. This CDR3 contains 14 residues. CDR1 is SGDLS and CDR2 is YYNGEE in the germline V gene. The ends were cut back, 3 bases at V and 0 bases at J, with 9 bases in the middle. Notes on this clone: Its antigen is unidentified.

The sample here was peripheral blood mononuclear cells (PBMCs), taken at baseline. The V and J genes are TRBV9 and TRBJ1-1; D unclear. This clonotype was obtained from a human donor with classical Hodgkin lymphoma. The CDR3 loop reads CASSAEGLNTEAFF. The CDR3 coding sequence is TGTGCCAGCAGCGCGGAGGGTTTGAACACTGAAGCTTTCTTT.